The entry below gives a single T cell receptor (beta chain) sequence along with its context. Its target is unknown. Sequenced by immunoSEQ multiplex PCR; TCRdb stores in-frame clones only, minus some. The sample has approximately 170,000 clones, over 75% seen once; the top ten hold 6% to 8%. This sample stems from a study of T cell responses to AZD1222 COVID-19 vaccine. Overall study context: Whether given at about 4 or about 12 weeks, second doses were pooled.

Trimming left V 2 bases short and J 8 bases short, with 9 bases between. The CDR3 loop spans 12 amino acids. From germline, CDR1 is SGHVS and CDR2 FQNEAQ. Study-level findings and limits: It was only a handful of AZD1222 recipients who were seropositive at baseline.

The chain carries TRBV7-8 and TRBJ1-1; tentative D call: TRBD1 (6 bases). This specimen was peripheral blood, taken on day 0 of AZD1222 vaccination. The receptor was isolated from an adult in good health. The CDR3 bases are TGTGCCAGCAGCTTAAAGGGACAAGAAGCTTTCTTT. It codes for CASSLKGQEAFF.